This T cell receptor (beta chain) originates from a study of T-cell memory formation after mild COVID-19 (dated by TCRdb to the early 2020s). Turning to the overall study: Most TCR sequence clusters were specific to one of the two donors. Two young, previously healthy adult volunteers, one female and one male, were included in the cohort. In a couple of donors, T-cell clones that expanded and contracted after mild COVID-19 were followed by sequencing TCRalpha and TCRbeta repertoires longitudinally. The paper's findings and limits, for the study overall: Clones contracting from day 15 to 85 had balanced CD4/CD8 phenotypes, while a second wave expanding from day 15 to 37 was biased towards CD4+. Contracting CD4+ clones were found mainly in CM and EM memory subsets, while CD8+ clones were enriched in EMRA. The detection of some responding clones in pre-infection memory suggests that pre-existing cross-reactive memory T cells joined the SARS-CoV-2 response. The study covered only a couple of mild cases, and larger cohorts including severe cases with pre-infection samples were considered necessary. The second-wave clones that peaked on day 37 were not confirmed to be SARS-CoV-2 specific.

Of note for this clonotype: No cognate antigen has been identified for it. The input lacks base qualities; no much larger clone sits a single base away.

The CDR3 has 17 amino acids, counting the end cysteine and phenylalanine. CDR3 DNA only is kept here, 51 bases in frame from base 1. Ends trimmed: V by 6 bases, J by 4 bases; bases unmatched to a gene: 12. CDR1 LNHDA and CDR2 SQIVND were looked up in the germline V gene (reference sequence). Ficoll-Paque density gradient centrifugation was the method used to isolate PBMCs. Sequencing used an Illumina NovaSeq 6000. Using 5'RACE with constant-segment primers, TCRalpha and TCRbeta cDNA libraries were constructed, with sample barcodes and unique molecular identifiers added in the process. RNA was extracted from every sample with Trizol reagent. The libraries were amplified in two PCR steps, and the second step added a second sample barcode and Illumina TruSeq adapters. Sequencing of libraries was performed on an Illumina NovaSeq with 2 x 150 bp paired-end reads. The source study handled its data this way. Demultiplexing of reads and collapsing into UMI-guided consensus sequences were performed with migec v1.2.7. Using mixcr v2.1.11, UMI consensuses were aligned to TRA and TRB V and J templates and then assembled into clonotypes. A clonotype was counted as expanded or contracted only if both edgeR and NoisET called the change significant, with noise models trained on biological replicates. For edgeR calls, the thresholds were a false discovery rate-adjusted p below 0.01 and a log2 fold-change of 1. As an exploratory analysis of dynamics, max-normalized trajectories of the 1000 most abundant clonotypes were examined with PCA combined with hierarchical clustering. Separately sequenced CD4+ and CD8+ repertoires were used to assign the CD4 or CD8 phenotype of responding clones. Clones were called with MiXCR by TCRdb after fastp trimmed the public reads at Q25, and only in-frame beta chains were retained. Every entry covers one CDR3 protein and lists the most common genes and DNA from its rows. TCRdb's processing, not the study's, gives the V and J calls here. The sample table shows some 150,000 distinct CDR3 sequences, and around 27% are seen once. Less than 25% of the sample is in the top ten clones.

In this chain, TRBV19 is recombined with TRBJ1-5, and TRBD1 matches 10 of the central bases. The receptor's source is an adult woman who had mild COVID-19 (a few samples of this study predate the infection). The sample titles of this study are shuffled in the database, so cell type and time point are left out; the donor was told from shared clones. The sample taken for sequencing was PBMCs or a T cell subset sorted from them (not recorded which). The sequence in DNA is TGTGCCAGTAGCCTCTTTGAGGGACAGGGGCGGAATCAGCCCCAGCATTTT. It translates to CASSLFEGQGRNQPQHF.